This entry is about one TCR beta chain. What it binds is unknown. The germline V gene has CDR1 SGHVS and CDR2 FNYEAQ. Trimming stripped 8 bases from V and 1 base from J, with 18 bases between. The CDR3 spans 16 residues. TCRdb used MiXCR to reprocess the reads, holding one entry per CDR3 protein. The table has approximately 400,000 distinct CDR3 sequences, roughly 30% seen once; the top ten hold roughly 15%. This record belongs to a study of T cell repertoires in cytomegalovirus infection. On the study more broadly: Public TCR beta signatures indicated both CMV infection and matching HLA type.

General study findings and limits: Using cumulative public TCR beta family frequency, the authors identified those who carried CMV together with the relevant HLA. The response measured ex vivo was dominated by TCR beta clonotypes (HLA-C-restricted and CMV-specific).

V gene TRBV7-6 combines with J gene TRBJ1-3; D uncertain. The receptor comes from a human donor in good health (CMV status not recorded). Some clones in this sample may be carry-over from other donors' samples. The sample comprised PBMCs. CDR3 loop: CASAQQADHSGNTIYF. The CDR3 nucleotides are TGTGCCAGCGCGCAGCAGGCCGATCATTCTGGAAACACCATATATTTT. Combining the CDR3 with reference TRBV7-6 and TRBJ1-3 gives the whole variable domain GAGVSQSPRYKVTKRGQDVALRCDPISGHVSLYWYRQALGQGPEFLTYFNYEAQQDKSGLPNDRFSAERPEGSISTLTIQRTEQRDSAMYRCASAQQADHSGNTIYFGEGSWLTVV.